A selection of T cell receptor beta chains follows, all from one sample in a study of blood T cell repertoires in COVID-19. TCRdb's copy holds only in-frame clones and misses some; the assay was immunoSEQ multiplex PCR. Of 130,000 or so clones listed, just under 80% are singletons. The sample consisted of peripheral blood. These receptors originate from a human donor in a cohort sampled during active COVID-19. Each CDR3 is given with its conserved first and last residue. A D gene is named only where the DNA matches it firmly. Size is omitted from some rows. Given values are once, few, many or a class for expanded clones.

TRBD1 | TRBJ2-3 | once | TRBV28 | CASSPAGQGTDTQYF | TGTGCCAGCAGTCCGGCCGGACAGGGGACAGATACGCAGTATTTT
TRBD1 | TRBJ2-7 | NA | TRBV7-2 | CASSLSGQGWDEQYF | TGTGCCAGCAGCTTATCTGGACAGGGTTGGGACGAGCAGTACTTC
TRBD1 | TRBJ1-2 | NA | TRBV5-4 | CASTGQGNYGYTF | TGTGCCAGCACAGGACAGGGAAACTATGGCTACACCTTC
NA | TRBJ1-1 | NA | TRBV7-9 | CASSSVRGRTEAFF | TGTGCCAGCAGCTCAGTCAGGGGCCGGACTGAAGCTTTCTTT
NA | TRBJ1-1 | many | TRBV18 | CASSLQNRDSNTEAFF | TGTGCCAGCTCACTTCAAAACAGAGATTCGAACACTGAAGCTTTCTTT
NA | TRBJ2-5 | NA | TRBV9 | CASSVVAQETQYF | TGTGCCAGCAGCGTAGTGGCCCAAGAGACCCAGTACTTC
NA | TRBJ1-4 | NA | TRBV5-4 | CASSLAGLANEKLFF | TGTGCCAGCAGCTTGGCAGGGTTGGCTAATGAAAAACTGTTTTTT
TRBD1 | TRBJ1-2 | NA | TRBV12-3/TRBV12-4 | CASSPTGVDGYTF | TGTGCCAGCAGCCCTACAGGGGTAGATGGCTACACCTTC
TRBD2 | TRBJ2-2 | NA | TRBV7-7 | CASSLGGRTTGELFF | TGTGCCAGCAGCTTAGGCGGGAGAACCACCGGGGAGCTGTTTTTT
TRBD2 | TRBJ2-1 | NA | TRBV28 | CASTPLRGAGGPRGSSSYNEQFF | TGTGCCAGCACCCCCCTTCGAGGCGCGGGAGGGCCGAGGGGATCGAGCTCCTACAATGAGCAGTTCTTC
NA | TRBJ1-2 | once | TRBV7-8 | CASSLATTTNGYTF | TGTGCCAGCAGCTTAGCGACAACGACGAATGGCTACACCTTC
NA | TRBJ2-3 | NA | TRBV3-1/TRBV3-2 | CASSQKADTQYF | TGTGCCAGCAGCCAAAAAGCGGATACGCAGTATTTT
TRBD1 | TRBJ2-7 | NA | TRBV28 | CASSTTGLEQYF | TGTGCCAGCAGCACGACAGGGTTAGAGCAGTACTTC
TRBD1 | TRBJ1-2 | NA | TRBV28 | CASRYGTGNYGYTF | TGTGCCAGCAGGTACGGGACAGGGAACTATGGCTACACCTTC
TRBD2 | TRBJ2-1 | NA | TRBV6-2/TRBV6-3 | CASSSRLAGSYNEQFF | TGTGCCAGCAGTTCCCGACTAGCGGGCTCCTACAATGAGCAGTTCTTC
TRBD1 | TRBJ1-4 | NA | TRBV29-1 | CSVGGQANEKLFF | TGCAGCGTTGGGGGACAGGCGAATGAAAAACTGTTTTTT
NA | TRBJ2-4 | NA | TRBV18 | CASSDSTGSAKNIQYF | TGTGCCAGCTCAGACTCGACAGGTTCCGCCAAAAACATTCAGTACTTC
TRBD1 | TRBJ1-1 | NA | TRBV6-5 | CATRRDSKNTEAFF | TGTGCCACGCGACGGGACAGTAAGAACACTGAAGCTTTCTTT
TRBD1 | TRBJ1-1 | NA | TRBV4-2 | CASSQTGNGLAFF | TGTGCCAGCAGCCAGACAGGGAATGGGTTAGCTTTCTTT
NA | TRBJ2-2 | NA | TRBV27 | CASFRYGGTGELFF | TGTGCCAGTTTTAGATATGGTGGCACCGGGGAGCTGTTTTTT
NA | TRBJ2-7 | NA | TRBV21-1 | CASSKETRGYEQYF | TGTGCCAGCAGCAAAGAGACGAGAGGGTACGAGCAGTACTTC
NA | TRBJ2-2 | NA | TRBV19 | CASSTRQPTNTGELFF | TGTGCCAGTAGTACCCGACAACCCACGAACACCGGGGAGCTGTTTTTT
TRBD1 | TRBJ1-5 | NA | TRBV6-5 | CASSNTGDYQPQHF | TGTGCCAGCAGTAACACAGGGGACTATCAGCCCCAGCATTTT
TRBD1 | TRBJ1-6 | NA | TRBV6-5 | CASSHVKGASPLHF | TGTGCCAGCAGCCACGTAAAGGGGGCTTCACCCCTCCACTTT
TRBD2 | TRBJ2-3 | NA | TRBV5-4 | CASSLGLASTDTQYF | TGTGCCAGCAGCTTGGGACTAGCTAGCACAGATACGCAGTATTTT
NA | TRBJ1-4 | NA | TRBV5-1 | CASSYGQSTNEKLFF | TGCGCCAGCAGCTATGGACAGTCAACTAATGAAAAACTGTTTTTT
NA | TRBJ1-1 | NA | TRBV6-5 | CASSRLGRTEAFF | TGTGCCAGCAGCCGCCTGGGGCGCACTGAAGCTTTCTTT
NA | TRBJ1-4 | NA | TRBV4-2 | CASSQERRQNEKLFF | TGTGCCAGCAGCCAGGAAAGAAGACAGAATGAAAAACTGTTTTTT
NA | TRBJ1-1 | NA | TRBV7-3 | CASSEQGQRNTEAFF | TGTGCCAGCAGCGAACAAGGACAGAGGAACACTGAAGCTTTCTTT
NA | TRBJ2-1 | once | TRBV7-3 | CASSSVGGFYNEQFF | TGTGCCAGCAGCTCGGTTGGGGGGTTCTACAATGAGCAGTTCTTC
NA | TRBJ2-5 | NA | TRBV15 | CATSRDGGLTSLGTQYF | TGTGCCACCAGCAGAGATGGAGGGCTTACGAGTTTGGGGACCCAGTACTTC
NA | TRBJ1-2 | NA | TRBV2 | CASSDRAGRTFYGYTF | TGTGCCAGCAGTGATAGGGCAGGGCGCACTTTCTATGGCTACACCTTC
NA | TRBJ1-2 | NA | TRBV6-6 | CASSYRTAGGYTF | TGTGCCAGCAGTTACCGGACGGCGGGTGGCTACACCTTC